Below, 25 T cell receptor beta chains from the same sample are listed, as sequenced in a study of T cell responses to AZD1222 COVID-19 vaccine. Assay: immunoSEQ multiplex PCR; the TCRdb copy retains only in-frame clones and omits some. This sample has around 53,000 clones; approximately 86% occur once, and the top ten carry around 7.3%. The material was peripheral blood, obtained 28 days after the second AZD1222 dose. These receptors all stem from an adult who received the AZD1222 COVID-19 vaccine.

The V and J genes are TRBV27 and TRBJ1-2; the D is unclear. Germline V lookup: CDR1 MNHEY, CDR2 SMNVEV (reference sequence). The V end was cut by 7 bases, the J end by 2 bases, with 11 bases between. This CDR3 contains 13 residues. The CDR3 DNA reads as TGTGCCAGCAAACCCTTTCCGAACTATGGCTACACCTTC. As protein: CASKPFPNYGYTF.

The chain combines TRBV19 with TRBJ2-7; D is possibly TRBD1 (6 bases). The CDR3 contains 15 residues. Trimming pared 2 bases from V and 0 bases from J, leaving 11 bases between. CDR1 is LNHDA, CDR2 SQIVND, per germline (reference sequence). The CDR3 reads CASSIWAGDSYEQYF. The CDR3 DNA reads as TGTGCCAGTAGTATATGGGCAGGGGACTCCTACGAGCAGTACTTC.

V is TRBV19 and J is TRBJ2-1; D is possibly TRBD1 (6 bases). Trimming removed 5 bases at V and 4 bases at J, with 9 bases between. CDR3 length: 13 amino acids. Germline values: CDR1 LNHDA, CDR2 SQIVND (reference sequence). The CDR3, as DNA: TGTGCCAGTAGTCTGGGACATTACAATGAGCAGTTCTTC. Residues: CASSLGHYNEQFF. Drawing the rest from reference TRBV19 and TRBJ2-1, the complete variable domain is DGGITQSPKYLFRKEGQNVTLSCEQNLNHDAMYWYRQDPGQGLRLIYYSQIVNDFQKGDIAEGYSVSREKKESFPLTVTSAQKNPTAFYLCASSLGHYNEQFFGPGTRLTVL.

V and J are TRBV19 and TRBJ2-1; D unresolved. Germline V CDR1 and CDR2: LNHDA, SQIVND (reference sequence). This CDR3 has 15 residues. The V end was cut by 3 bases, the J end by 5 bases, with 14 bases between. The CDR3 region has the DNA TGTGCCAGTAGTATTTTAATGAGATCGAACAATGAGCAGTTCTTC. This sequence encodes CASSILMRSNNEQFF.

This sequence joins TRBV5-4 and TRBJ2-7; 7 nucleotides match TRBD2. Germline V gives CDR1 SGHNT, CDR2 YYREEE (reference sequence). The CDR3 has 15 amino acids. V dropped 0 bases and J dropped 9; count of bases not matched to a gene: 12. CDR3 sequence reads: CASSLALGRFPGQYF. The CDR3 DNA reads as TGTGCCAGCAGCTTGGCCCTCGGGAGGTTCCCGGGGCAGTACTTC.

The chain employs TRBV28 and TRBJ2-5, with 8 bases aligning to TRBD1. Germline V CDR1 and CDR2: MDHEN, SYDVKM. The CDR3 runs to 14 residues. Trimming at V came to 5 bases and at J to 4 bases, leaving 6 bases not matched to a gene. This CDR3 reads CASSRQGNRETQYF. The CDR3, as DNA: TGTGCCAGCAGTCGACAGGGGAATAGAGAGACCCAGTACTTC.

The rearrangement joins TRBV7-9 to TRBJ2-5, with no clear D. This CDR3 has 13 residues. The germline V gene has CDR1 SEHNR and CDR2 FQNEAQ (reference sequence). Trimming shortened V by 4 bases and J by 4 bases, and 10 bases separated the two germline ends. DNA of the CDR3: TGTGCCAGCAGCTCCCTTGGGGTAGAGACCCAGTACTTC. This gives the protein CASSSLGVETQYF.

V gene TRBV7-2 combines with J gene TRBJ1-3, with TRBD1 as a possible D gene (6 bases). Trimming left V 2 bases short and J 4 bases short, with 9 bases between. The V gene's germline CDR1 is SGHTA and CDR2 FQGNSA. The CDR3 runs 14 residues. CDR3 region: CASSLWGAGNTIYF. CDR3 DNA sequence: TGTGCCAGCAGCTTATGGGGGGCAGGAAACACCATATATTTT.

J is TRBJ1-3 and V is TRBV2; D is unclear. Trimming cost V 6 bases and J 0 bases, with 9 bases left between them. CDR3 length equals 14 residues. Germline CDR1 reads SNHLY; CDR2 reads FYNNEI. This CDR3 reads CASSRGSSGNTIYF. CDR3 nucleotides: TGTGCCAGCAGCCGGGGTTCCTCTGGAAACACCATATATTTT. Full variable domain (outside the CDR3, taken from reference TRBV2 and TRBJ1-3): EPEVTQTPSHQVTQMGQEVILRCVPISNHLYFYWYRQILGQKVEFLVSFYNNEISEKSEIFDDQFSVERPDGSNFTLKIRSTKLEDSAMYFCASSRGSSGNTIYFGEGSWLTVV.

The chain joins TRBV6-5 to TRBJ2-1; 7 positions match TRBD2. J was trimmed by 4 bases and V by 2 bases; bases with no gene match: 2. Germline V CDR1 and CDR2: MNHEY, SVGAGI. This CDR3 region has 14 residues. The CDR3 nucleotides read TGTGCCAGCAGTTACCTAGCGGATTACAATGAGCAGTTCTTC. It specifies CASSYLADYNEQFF.

V gene TRBV10-3 combines with J gene TRBJ1-5, with unresolved D. With 0 bases removed from V and 2 bases from J, the gap between germline ends came to 11 bases. Germline lookup yields CDR1 ENHRY and CDR2 SYGVKD. The length of the CDR3 is 16 residues. The DNA for the CDR3 is TGTGCCATCAGTGAGTCGGGTTGGGCGGGCAATCAGCCCCAGCATTTT. Protein product: CAISESGWAGNQPQHF.

The chain joins TRBV12-3 or TRBV12-4 to TRBJ1-1; the D gene is possibly TRBD1 (6 bases). Trimming shortened V by 8 bases and J by 1 base, and 11 bases separated the two germline ends. The CDR3 is 13 amino acids. CDR3 loop: CASGGPGNTEAFF. In nucleotides, the CDR3 is TGTGCCAGCGGGGGGCCAGGGAACACTGAAGCTTTCTTT.

This clone was seen a single time. The gene calls are TRBV4-1 and TRBJ1-4; 7 nucleotides agree with TRBD1. V lost 7 bases to trimming and J lost 5 bases; unmatched junction nucleotides: 4. Germline V gene lookup returns CDR1 MGHRA and CDR2 YSYEKL. This CDR3 has 13 residues. CDR3: CASTGDSNEKLFF. In DNA form, the CDR3 reads TGCGCCAGCACGGGGGACAGCAATGAAAAACTGTTTTTT.

The gene calls are TRBV5-1 and TRBJ2-3, with a possible D match to TRBD1 (5 bases). Trimming left V 5 bases short and J 0 bases short, with 10 bases between. The CDR3 extends over 14 amino acids. Germline V gene data show CDR1 as SGHRS and CDR2 as YFSETQ. Written as DNA, the CDR3 is TGCGCCAGCAGGCGGACACTCAGCACAGATACGCAGTATTTT. It codes for CASRRTLSTDTQYF. The complete variable domain, with remaining parts taken from reference TRBV5-1 and TRBJ2-3, reads KAGVTQTPRYLIKTRGQQVTLSCSPISGHRSVSWYQQTPGQGLQFLFEYFSETQRNKGNFPGRFSGRQFSNSRSEMNVSTLELGDSALYLCASRRTLSTDTQYFGPGTRLTVL.

This clone was detected a few times. V and J are TRBV12-3 or TRBV12-4 and TRBJ2-2, with D possibly called TRBD1 or TRBD2 (5 bases each). The CDR3 covers 13 residues. V was pared by 3 bases and J by 4 bases, with 6 bases between. CDR3 DNA sequence: TGTGCCAGCAGTTTGGGGACCACCGGGGAGCTGTTTTTT. The encoded protein is CASSLGTTGELFF.

The chain joins TRBV19 to TRBJ2-3, with 10 bases that match TRBD2. J gave up 3 bases and V 6 bases, and 6 bases lay outside the gene matches. This CDR3 is 15 amino acids long. The germline V gene has CDR1 LNHDA and CDR2 SQIVND (reference sequence). The CDR3 DNA reads as TGTGCCAGTAGGAGAGCGGGAGGGCCAACAGATACGCAGTATTTT. This translates into CASRRAGGPTDTQYF.

In this sample, this clone turned up once. V is TRBV6-5 and J is TRBJ1-5, with D perhaps TRBD1 (5 bases). V was clipped by 5 bases and J by 0 bases, with 11 bases between them. The germline gives CDR1 MNHEY, CDR2 SVGAGI. The CDR3 runs to 15 residues. Written as DNA, the CDR3 is TGTGCCAGCAGTCCGGGACGGGCTAGCAATCAGCCCCAGCATTTT. This translates into CASSPGRASNQPQHF.

This clone was detected only once. The J gene is TRBJ2-7, the V gene TRBV9, with D hard to call. The V and J ends lost 0 bases and 5 bases respectively, with 3 bases between them. CDR3 length: 11 residues. CDR1 and CDR2 from the germline V gene are SGDLS and YYNGEE. CDR3 residues: CASSVGDEQYF. CDR3 nucleotides: TGTGCCAGCAGCGTAGGGGACGAGCAGTACTTC. The entire variable domain, with the rest obtained from reference TRBV9 and TRBJ2-7, is as follows: DSGVTQTPKHLITATGQRVTLRCSPRSGDLSVYWYQQSLDQGLQFLIQYYNGEERAKGNILERFSAQQFPDLHSELNLSSLELGDSALYFCASSVGDEQYFGPGTRLTVT.

V is TRBV5-1 and J is TRBJ2-1; no clear D gene. V gave up 0 bases and J gave up 7 bases, with 2 bases separating them. The germline V gene has CDR1 SGHRS and CDR2 YFSETQ. This CDR3 is 11 amino acids long. The CDR3 loop is CASSLGNEQFF. The DNA for the CDR3 is TGCGCCAGCAGCTTGGGGAATGAGCAGTTCTTC.

J is TRBJ2-7 and V is TRBV10-3; D is unclear. There are 12 residues in the CDR3. The V end was cut by 7 bases, the J end by 2 bases, with 9 bases between. Looked up from germline, CDR1 is ENHRY and CDR2 is SYGVKD. Written as DNA, the CDR3 is TGTGCCATCAAGCCTGAGACCTACGAGCAGTACTTC. This translates into CAIKPETYEQYF.

The chain uses TRBV7-3 and TRBJ2-1; a weak D match, TRBD2 (6 bases). The CDR3 spans 17 residues. The germline V and J ends were trimmed by 5 bases and 7 bases, with 24 bases remaining between them. Germline lookup yields CDR1 SGHTA and CDR2 FQGTGA. CDR3 bases: TGTGCCAGCAGCCTACCTGGCTCTCCGGGAGACGATAATGAGCAGTTCTTC. This codes for CASSLPGSPGDDNEQFF.

The genes are TRBV5-8 and TRBJ1-5; possible D gene TRBD1, 6 bases. This CDR3 region has 16 residues. From germline, CDR1 is SGHTS and CDR2 YDEGEE. Deletions cut 1 base from V and 0 bases from J, with 11 bases between. The CDR3 sequence: CASSLRQGYSNQPQHF. CDR3 DNA sequence: TGTGCCAGCAGCTTGAGGCAGGGGTATAGCAATCAGCCCCAGCATTTT.

The V call is TRBV9, the J call TRBJ2-1; the match to TRBD1 covers 9 bases. V gave up 4 bases and J gave up 2 bases; unmatched junction bases: 10. The CDR3 runs to 17 residues. Germline CDR1 is SGDLS and CDR2 is YYNGEE. DNA for the CDR3: TGTGCCAGCAGCCCCCGAGGGGACAGGGAGGCCTACAATGAGCAGTTCTTC. It encodes CASSPRGDREAYNEQFF.

The V call is TRBV6-1, the J call TRBJ2-5, with TRBD2 identical over 10 bases. V shed 10 bases and J 5 bases; nucleotides not matched to a gene: 10. This CDR3 has 14 residues. The germline V gene encodes CDR1 MNHNS and CDR2 SASEGT. The CDR3: CATSSGRARETQYF. The CDR3 DNA is TGTGCCACTTCAAGCGGGAGGGCCCGGGAGACCCAGTACTTC.

The V and J genes are TRBV28 and TRBJ2-7; tentatively, D is TRBD2 (6 bases). Germline V gene lookup returns CDR1 MDHEN and CDR2 SYDVKM. This CDR3 is 15 amino acids long. V was shortened by 5 bases and J by 3 bases, with 17 bases between the two germline ends. The CDR3 sequence: CASSLNSGLSYEQYF. The CDR3 region has the DNA TGTGCCAGCAGTCTTAACTCGGGACTCAGCTACGAGCAGTACTTC.